These T cell receptor beta chains were read from a single sample in a study of blood T cell repertoires in COVID-19. The protocol was immunoSEQ multiplex PCR, while the TCRdb copy is restricted to in-frame clones and leaves out a portion. The sample lists hundreds of thousands of clones; approximately 92% were seen once. The sample was PBMCs or T cells enriched from blood (not recorded which). Receptor source: a man between 25 and 39 years old who had recovered from COVID-19. Both conserved end residues are part of each CDR3. Fields, in order: V gene, D gene, J gene, clone size, CDR3 protein, CDR3 DNA. The D gene is left open where the match is weak. Rows give clone size only sometimes, using once, few, many, or a class for an expanded clone.

TRBV13,TRBD2,TRBJ2-7,once,CASSKRGRSSYEQYF,TGTGCCAGCAGCAAACGCGGGAGGTCATCCTACGAGCAGTACTTC
TRBV7-2,TRBD2,TRBJ2-1,-,CASSMEAGGYNEQFF,TGTGCCAGCAGCATGGAGGCGGGAGGGTACAATGAGCAGTTCTTC
TRBV28,-,TRBJ1-5,few,CASSLSGVQPQHF,TGTGCCAGCAGTTTATCAGGGGTTCAGCCCCAGCATTTT
TRBV14,-,TRBJ2-7,-,CASSQDWAGRYEQYF,TGTGCCAGCAGCCAAGATTGGGCGGGAAGGTACGAGCAGTACTTC
TRBV14,TRBD2,TRBJ2-5,-,CASSQVRPSGKVGETQYF,TGTGCCAGCAGCCAAGTGCGGCCTAGCGGCAAAGTGGGGGAGACCCAGTACTTC
TRBV12-3/TRBV12-4,TRBD1,TRBJ1-1,-,CASRSTGTGEAFF,TGTGCCAGCAGGTCGACCGGGACAGGTGAAGCTTTCTTT
TRBV7-9,-,TRBJ1-2,-,CASSLGAEANYGYTF,TGTGCCAGCAGCTTAGGGGCGGAGGCGAACTATGGCTACACCTTC
TRBV10-1,-,TRBJ1-1,-,CASSAQGRNTEAFF,TGCGCCAGCAGTGCTCAGGGCCGGAACACTGAAGCTTTCTTT
TRBV18,TRBD2,TRBJ2-1,-,CASSPKGLAADNEQFF,TGTGCCAGCTCACCAAAGGGACTAGCGGCCGACAATGAGCAGTTCTTC
TRBV10-1,TRBD2,TRBJ2-2,-,CASSDPGLAGGGELFF,TGCGCCAGCAGTGATCCGGGACTAGCGGGAGGCGGGGAGCTGTTTTTT
TRBV6-5,-,TRBJ2-3,once,CASRLPNTDTQYF,TGTGCCAGCAGACTCCCGAACACAGATACGCAGTATTTT
TRBV15,TRBD2,TRBJ2-5,-,CATSRDRASGSETQYF,TGTGCCACCAGCAGAGATAGGGCTAGCGGGAGTGAGACCCAGTACTTC
TRBV18,-,TRBJ1-1,-,CASSPGLLHITEAFF,TGTGCCAGCTCACCAGGACTACTACACATCACTGAAGCTTTCTTT
TRBV15,-,TRBJ2-7,-,CATSRDSYEQYF,TGTGCCACCAGCAGGGACAGCTACGAGCAGTACTTC
TRBV27,TRBD1,TRBJ1-1,-,CASATGQPDTEAFF,TGTGCCAGCGCCACGGGACAGCCCGACACTGAAGCTTTCTTT
TRBV7-8,TRBD1,TRBJ2-7,-,CASSSDRVPREQYF,TGTGCCAGCAGCTCGGACAGGGTCCCACGAGAGCAGTACTTC
TRBV29-1,-,TRBJ2-6,-,CSVPRESSGANVLTF,TGCAGCGTTCCAAGGGAGAGCTCTGGGGCCAACGTCCTGACTTTC
TRBV7-8,-,TRBJ1-1,-,CASSSWGTPNTEAFF,TGTGCCAGCAGCTCTTGGGGGACACCCAACACTGAAGCTTTCTTT
TRBV10-1,TRBD1,TRBJ2-5,-,CASSELQGPQETQYF,TGCGCCAGCAGTGAGCTACAGGGGCCCCAAGAGACCCAGTACTTC
TRBV6-4,-,TRBJ2-3,-,CASSDGSADTQYF,TGTGCCAGCAGTGACGGGAGCGCAGATACGCAGTATTTT
TRBV5-1,-,TRBJ2-7,-,CASSLLAGASYEQYF,TGCGCCAGCAGCTTGTTGGCGGGGGCCTCCTACGAGCAGTACTTC
TRBV11-2,-,TRBJ1-1,-,CASSLLRGNTEAFF,TGTGCCAGCAGTCTACTAAGGGGGAACACTGAAGCTTTCTTT
TRBV28,TRBD2,TRBJ2-2,-,CASSAIGSGSFTGELFF,TGTGCCAGCAGTGCCATAGGTAGCGGGAGTTTCACCGGGGAGCTGTTTTTT
TRBV7-3,-,TRBJ2-3,-,CASSRDLTGADTQYF,TGTGCCAGCAGTCGAGACCTAACTGGAGCAGATACGCAGTATTTT
TRBV15,TRBD2,TRBJ2-2,-,CATSRDLAGNTGELFF,TGTGCCACCAGCAGAGATCTAGCGGGAAACACCGGGGAGCTGTTTTTT
TRBV5-1,TRBD1,TRBJ2-7,-,CASSLGSEAGGHEQYF,TGCGCCAGCAGCTTGGGAAGTGAGGCAGGGGGCCACGAGCAGTACTTC
TRBV30,-,TRBJ1-6,-,CAWSVQGSNSPLHF,TGTGCCTGGAGTGTACAGGGCAGTAATTCACCCCTCCACTTT